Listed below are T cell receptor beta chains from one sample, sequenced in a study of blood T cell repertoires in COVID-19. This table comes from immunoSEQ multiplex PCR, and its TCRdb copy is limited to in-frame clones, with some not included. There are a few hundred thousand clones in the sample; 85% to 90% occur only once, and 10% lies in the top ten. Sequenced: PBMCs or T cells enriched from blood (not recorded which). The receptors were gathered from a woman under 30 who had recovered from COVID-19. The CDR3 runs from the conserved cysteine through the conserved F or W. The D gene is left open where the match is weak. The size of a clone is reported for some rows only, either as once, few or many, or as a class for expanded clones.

CDR3: CASSPPRGQGAFYEQYF
DNA: TGTGCCAGCAGTCCCCCCCGGGGACAGGGGGCCTTCTACGAGCAGTACTTC
size: NA
D: TRBD1
J: TRBJ2-7
V: TRBV6-6

CDR3: CASSPLIAGDHEQFF
DNA: TGTGCCAGCTCTCCGCTAATAGCGGGAGACCATGAGCAGTTCTTC
size: once
D: TRBD2
J: TRBJ2-1
V: TRBV18

CDR3: CASSIPTSGRAYEQYF
DNA: TGTGCCAGTAGCATACCGACTAGCGGGAGGGCCTACGAGCAGTACTTC
size: NA
D: TRBD2
J: TRBJ2-7
V: TRBV19

CDR3: CASSLTGIGYTF
DNA: TGTGCCAGCAGTCTGACAGGGATCGGCTACACCTTC
size: NA
D: TRBD1
J: TRBJ1-2
V: TRBV28

CDR3: CASSPPGQKSYNEQFF
DNA: TGTGCCAGCAGTCCGCCGGGACAGAAATCCTACAATGAGCAGTTCTTC
size: NA
D: TRBD1
J: TRBJ2-1
V: TRBV28

CDR3: CASSLGSSGTEAFF
DNA: TGCGCCAGCAGCTTGGGGAGCTCGGGCACTGAAGCTTTCTTT
size: NA
D: NA
J: TRBJ1-1
V: TRBV5-1

CDR3: CASSRVVSGELFF
DNA: TGTGCCAGCAGCCGGGTAGTCTCCGGGGAGCTGTTTTTT
size: NA
D: NA
J: TRBJ2-2
V: TRBV7-3

CDR3: CAPPPREGGYTF
DNA: TGTGCCCCACCCCCCCGGGAAGGTGGCTACACCTTC
size: NA
D: NA
J: TRBJ1-2
V: TRBV6-5

CDR3: CASRMGQMNTGELFF
DNA: TGTGCCAGCCGGATGGGGCAGATGAACACCGGGGAGCTGTTTTTT
size: NA
D: NA
J: TRBJ2-2
V: TRBV7-2

CDR3: CAISGEWDNEQFF
DNA: TGTGCCATCAGTGGGGAGTGGGACAATGAGCAGTTCTTC
size: NA
D: NA
J: TRBJ2-1
V: TRBV10-3

CDR3: CASIERTGGSYEQYF
DNA: TGTGCCAGCATCGAAAGGACAGGGGGCTCCTACGAGCAGTACTTC
size: once
D: TRBD1
J: TRBJ2-7
V: TRBV6-5

CDR3: CAWSVPGTRGQPQHF
DNA: TGTGCCTGGAGTGTACCTGGGACTCGAGGGCAGCCCCAGCATTTT
size: once
D: NA
J: TRBJ1-5
V: TRBV30

CDR3: CAITPGGTEAFF
DNA: TGTGCCATCACTCCAGGGGGGACTGAAGCTTTCTTT
size: NA
D: TRBD1
J: TRBJ1-1
V: TRBV10-3

CDR3: CASSVGTSGSWTQYF
DNA: TGTGCCAGCAGCGTAGGAACTAGCGGGAGTTGGACCCAGTACTTC
size: NA
D: TRBD2
J: TRBJ2-5
V: TRBV9

CDR3: CASSRKGTTAKGANYGYTF
DNA: TGTGCCAGCAGTCGCAAGGGAACGACAGCGAAGGGGGCTAACTATGGCTACACCTTC
size: NA
D: NA
J: TRBJ1-2
V: TRBV27

CDR3: CASSLPPGQGNEKLFF
DNA: TGTGCCAGCAGTTTACCGCCGGGACAGGGGAATGAAAAACTGTTTTTT
size: few
D: TRBD1
J: TRBJ1-4
V: TRBV28

CDR3: CASSEWSGSMNTEAFF
DNA: TGTGCCAGCAGTGAATGGTCCGGGAGCATGAACACTGAAGCTTTCTTT
size: NA
D: NA
J: TRBJ1-1
V: TRBV6-1

CDR3: CASSWYLGGTEAFF
DNA: TGTGCCAGCAGTTGGTACCTTGGCGGGACTGAAGCTTTCTTT
size: NA
D: NA
J: TRBJ1-1
V: TRBV6-5

CDR3: CASSDTYNQPQHF
DNA: TGTGCCAGCAGTGACACCTACAATCAGCCCCAGCATTTT
size: NA
D: NA
J: TRBJ1-5
V: TRBV2

CDR3: CASLRDRVTYEQYF
DNA: TGTGCCAGCCTCCGGGACAGGGTCACCTACGAGCAGTACTTC
size: once
D: TRBD1
J: TRBJ2-7
V: TRBV6-5

CDR3: CARSLKRGRYTEAFF
DNA: TGTGCCAGAAGCCTGAAGAGAGGGAGATACACTGAAGCTTTCTTT
size: NA
D: NA
J: TRBJ1-1
V: TRBV5-3

CDR3: CASTPRGGGIDTQYF
DNA: TGTGCCAGCACCCCGCGAGGGGGCGGGATAGATACGCAGTATTTT
size: NA
D: NA
J: TRBJ2-3
V: TRBV2

CDR3: CASSPPPAGSYGYTF
DNA: TGTGCCAGCAGCCCTCCCCCCGCAGGGTCCTATGGCTACACCTTC
size: once
D: NA
J: TRBJ1-2
V: TRBV28

CDR3: CASSGGQGWTEAFF
DNA: TGCGCCAGCAGTGGGGGACAGGGGTGGACTGAAGCTTTCTTT
size: NA
D: TRBD1
J: TRBJ1-1
V: TRBV5-1

CDR3: CASSMNWWDRSEEGGNQPQHF
DNA: TGTGCCAGTAGTATGAATTGGTGGGACAGGAGCGAGGAGGGTGGCAATCAGCCCCAGCATTTT
size: NA
D: TRBD1
J: TRBJ1-5
V: TRBV19

CDR3: CASSPTVDIDSSYEQYF
DNA: TGCGCCAGCAGCCCAACCGTGGACATTGACAGCTCCTACGAGCAGTACTTC
size: NA
D: NA
J: TRBJ2-7
V: TRBV4-1

CDR3: CASSYSTGHSAYEQYF
DNA: TGTGCCAGCAGTTACTCCACGGGACACTCAGCCTACGAGCAGTACTTC
size: NA
D: NA
J: TRBJ2-7
V: TRBV6-5

CDR3: CASSPGGTRSNEQFF
DNA: TGTGCCAGCAGCCCAGGAGGGACTAGGTCCAATGAGCAGTTCTTC
size: once
D: TRBD2
J: TRBJ2-1
V: TRBV7-9

CDR3: CASSPGGGFGTQYF
DNA: TGCGCCAGCAGCCCGGGCGGGGGGTTCGGGACCCAGTACTTC
size: NA
D: TRBD2
J: TRBJ2-5
V: TRBV5-1

CDR3: CASSFAAETQYF
DNA: TGTGCCAGCAGCTTCGCCGCGGAGACCCAGTACTTC
size: NA
D: NA
J: TRBJ2-5
V: TRBV7-9

CDR3: CASSQVEGSYEQYF
DNA: TGCGCCAGCAGCCAAGTCGAGGGTTCCTACGAGCAGTACTTC
size: NA
D: NA
J: TRBJ2-7
V: TRBV4-1

CDR3: CASSQGLNEDNEQFF
DNA: TGTGCCAGCAGCCAAGGACTTAACGAGGACAATGAGCAGTTCTTC
size: NA
D: NA
J: TRBJ2-1
V: TRBV4-2

CDR3: CASSETTGYNEQFF
DNA: TGTGCCAGCAGTGAAACCACAGGGTACAATGAGCAGTTCTTC
size: NA
D: NA
J: TRBJ2-1
V: TRBV2

CDR3: CASSPRQGRDLFSYEQYF
DNA: TGTGCCAGCAGTCCAAGACAGGGTCGGGACTTATTCTCCTACGAGCAGTACTTC
size: NA
D: NA
J: TRBJ2-7
V: TRBV28

CDR3: CASSWGTGSFYGYTF
DNA: TGTGCCAGCAGCTGGGGGACAGGGTCCTTCTATGGCTACACCTTC
size: once
D: TRBD1
J: TRBJ1-2
V: TRBV7-8

CDR3: CASSSILVNTDTQYF
DNA: TGTGCCAGCAGTTCCATCCTAGTGAACACAGATACGCAGTATTTT
size: NA
D: NA
J: TRBJ2-3
V: TRBV7-6

CDR3: CAWSARGRTERIYGYTF
DNA: TGTGCCTGGAGTGCCCGGGGCCGGACAGAAAGGATCTATGGCTACACCTTC
size: NA
D: NA
J: TRBJ1-2
V: TRBV30

CDR3: CASSVGTAGPQGEQYF
DNA: TGTGCCAGCAGCGTAGGAACAGCAGGCCCTCAGGGGGAGCAGTACTTC
size: NA
D: NA
J: TRBJ2-7
V: TRBV9

CDR3: CASSGALDRDRETQYF
DNA: TGTGCCAGCAGCGGAGCCCTGGACAGGGATCGAGAGACCCAGTACTTC
size: NA
D: TRBD1
J: TRBJ2-5
V: TRBV11-2

CDR3: CSVLGLAGEGETQYF
DNA: TGCAGCGTTCTGGGACTAGCGGGAGAGGGGGAGACCCAGTACTTC
size: NA
D: TRBD2
J: TRBJ2-5
V: TRBV29-1

CDR3: CASSFPLRGSVYEQYF
DNA: TGTGCCAGCAGTTTCCCACTCCGCGGGAGTGTGTACGAGCAGTACTTC
size: NA
D: TRBD2
J: TRBJ2-7
V: TRBV28